Shown below are 21 T cell receptor beta chains from a single sample sequenced in a study of molecular identifiers for immune sequencing clone quantification. TCRdb re-analysed the PCR reads in MiXCR, keeping a single row per CDR3 protein. The repertoire holds about 640,000 distinct CDR3 sequences, with 20% as singletons. Material: naive CD8+ T cells from blood, with Jurkat cell RNA spiked in. This sample's subset: FACS-sorted CD8+CD4-CCR7+CD45RA+ naive T cells. The receptors stem from a human donor in good health. Some libraries in this study had Jurkat cell RNA spiked in.

This clonotype turned up a few times. The V gene is TRBV18, the J gene TRBJ2-7; D remains ambiguous. This CDR3 region has 15 residues. Trimming cost V 4 bases and J 1 base, with 14 bases left between them. Germline CDR1 is KGHSH and CDR2 is LQKENI. Written as DNA, the CDR3 is TGTGCCAGCTCACGGCTCGAGACGGGTTCCTACGAGCAGTACTTC. Translated: CASSRLETGSYEQYF.

This clonotype was found many times. J is TRBJ1-1 and V is TRBV6-2 or TRBV6-3; 7 positions match TRBD1. CDR3 length equals 14 residues. V shed 5 bases and J 7 bases; nucleotides not matched to a gene: 10. Germline V gives CDR1 MNHEY, CDR2 SVGEGT. CDR3 amino acids: CASSPAIQGIEAFF. The DNA for the CDR3 is TGTGCCAGCAGTCCGGCTATACAGGGGATTGAAGCTTTCTTT.

This clonotype was seen repeatedly, ten times or more. The V gene is TRBV30, the J gene TRBJ2-1, with D tentatively TRBD2 (5 bases). V lost 4 bases to trimming and J lost 0 bases, with 10 bases between them. CDR1 is GTSNPN, CDR2 SVGIG, per germline (reference sequence). This CDR3 contains 14 residues. The CDR3 protein is CAWNSDSSYNEQFF. CDR3 bases: TGTGCCTGGAATAGCGATAGCTCCTACAATGAGCAGTTCTTC. Variable domain in full (rest from reference TRBV30 and TRBJ2-1): SQTIHQWPATLVQPVGSPLSLECTVEGTSNPNLYWYRQAAGRGLQLLFYSVGIGQISSEVPQNLSASRPQDRQFILSSKKLLLSDSGFYLCAWNSDSSYNEQFFGPGTRLTVL.

This clonotype has only a few counts. The genes are TRBV19 and TRBJ2-6; D is unclear. V was trimmed by 4 bases and J by 8 bases, leaving 9 bases between them. This CDR3 has 13 amino acids. The germline V gene has CDR1 LNHDA and CDR2 SQIVND (reference sequence). CDR3 coding DNA: TGTGCCAGTAGTACCCCAGGTCCCAACGTCCTGACTTTC. This encodes CASSTPGPNVLTF. Complete variable domain (other parts from reference TRBV19 and TRBJ2-6): DGGITQSPKYLFRKEGQNVTLSCEQNLNHDAMYWYRQDPGQGLRLIYYSQIVNDFQKGDIAEGYSVSREKKESFPLTVTSAQKNPTAFYLCASSTPGPNVLTFGAGSRLTVL.

With respect to this clonotype: A much larger clone differs by one base, so this may be a read error. The chain combines TRBV30 with TRBJ1-3; D unclear. From germline, CDR1 is GTSNPN and CDR2 SVGIG (reference sequence). With 1 base removed from V and 3 bases from J, the gap between germline ends came to 7 bases. The CDR3 totals 13 residues. CDR3 DNA sequence: TGTGCCTGGAGTGAACTAGATGGAAACACCATATATTTT. This gives the protein CAWSELDGNTIYF.

This clonotype was counted a few times. V and J are TRBV6-6 and TRBJ1-1, with 7 bases matching TRBD1. The ends lost 4 bases at V and 7 bases at J; junction bases unmatched: 9. This CDR3 region has 14 residues. Per germline, CDR1 MNHNY and CDR2 SVGAGI (reference sequence). CDR3 loop: CASSWTGGGSEAFF. The DNA for the CDR3 is TGTGCCAGCAGTTGGACAGGCGGGGGAAGTGAAGCTTTCTTT.

The sample holds many counts of this clonotype. The chain links TRBV19 to TRBJ2-1; D gene ambiguous. Germline assignment: CDR1 LNHDA and CDR2 SQIVND (reference sequence). V gave up 3 bases and J gave up 10 bases, with 10 bases separating them. CDR3 length: 12 amino acids. The CDR3 DNA is TGTGCCAGTAGTATTTTCTTCGCGGAGCAGTTCTTC. Residues: CASSIFFAEQFF.

This clonotype was recorded many times. The chain links TRBV2 to TRBJ2-3; 7 nucleotides match TRBD1. Per germline, CDR1 SNHLY and CDR2 FYNNEI. With V trimmed by 0 bases and J by 3 bases, 6 bases remained unmatched. This CDR3 is built from 16 residues. The CDR3 sequence: CASSEAGDRATDTQYF. CDR3 bases: TGTGCCAGCAGTGAAGCGGGCGACAGGGCGACAGATACGCAGTATTTT.

Notes on this clonotype: One end of the junction does not line up with germline, which may come from a read error. V gene TRBV7-3 combines with J gene TRBJ2-1; possibly TRBD2 for D (7 bases). Germline V gene lookup returns CDR1 SGHTA and CDR2 FQGTGA. The length of the CDR3 is 16 residues. The DNA of the CDR3 is TGTGCCAGCAGCCCTCTGGCGGGGGCAGCCTACAATGGGCAGTTCTTC. It encodes CASSPLAGAAYNGQFF.

This clonotype was seen only once. A much bigger clone sits one base away, suggesting this may be a read error. Given the absence of the conserved phenylalanine or tryptophan at the CDR3 end, a read error is likely. The chain combines TRBV7-9 with TRBJ2-5; TRBD2 matches at 9 bases. The junction had 9 bases not matched to a gene; V was cut back by 4 bases and J by 6 bases. The CDR3 consists of 15 residues. CDR1 and CDR2 from the germline V gene are SEHNR and FQNEAQ (reference sequence). CDR3 sequence (DNA): TGTGCCAGCAGCTATGGGACCCTAGCGGGGAAGACCCAGTACCTC. It encodes CASSYGTLAGKTQYL.

This clonotype was counted ten times or more. The V gene is TRBV6-5, the J gene TRBJ2-1, with 7 bases identical to TRBD1. Germline loops: CDR1 MNHEY, CDR2 SVGAGI. Trimming at V came to 2 bases and at J to 0 bases, leaving 7 bases not matched to a gene. This CDR3 has 17 amino acids. The CDR3 DNA reads TGTGCCAGCAGTTACCAGGGACAGCCGATCTCCTACAATGAGCAGTTCTTC. It translates to CASSYQGQPISYNEQFF.

This sequence joins TRBV6-6 and TRBJ2-1; tentative D call: TRBD2 (6 bases). Looked up from germline, CDR1 is MNHNY and CDR2 is SVGAGI (reference sequence). Trimming took off 2 bases at V and 0 bases at J, with 11 bases between the two ends. The CDR3 is made up of 16 amino acids. CDR3 coding DNA: TGTGCCAGCAGTTACGTAGCGGTAAGCTCCTACAATGAGCAGTTCTTC. It translates to CASSYVAVSSYNEQFF.

Comment on this clonotype: This CDR3 fails to terminate in the conserved phenylalanine or tryptophan, so it likely reflects a read error. The V gene is TRBV3-1, the J gene TRBJ1-1, with no clear D. The CDR3 consists of 16 residues. Germline lookup yields CDR1 LGHDT and CDR2 YNNKEL (reference sequence). Trimming removed 6 bases at V and 4 bases at J, with 21 bases between. CDR3 sequence (DNA): TGTGCCAGCAGTCAAACCTCCGTTCGGGGTATCACTGAAGCTTTCTCT. It specifies CASSQTSVRGITEAFS.

This clonotype was detected ten times or more. The rearrangement joins TRBV28 to TRBJ2-7, with 10 nucleotides matching TRBD2. The CDR3 loop spans 13 amino acids. Trimming took 7 bases from V and 5 from J; bases not matched to a gene: 5. CDR1 is MDHEN, CDR2 SYDVKM, per germline. The CDR3 nucleotides are TGTGCCAGCATCGGACTAGCGGAGGACGAGCAGTACTTC. Translation gives CASIGLAEDEQYF.

This clonotype was counted ten times or more. This sequence joins TRBV5-6 and TRBJ2-5, with 7 bases fitting TRBD2. J lost 3 bases, V lost 5 bases, and 7 bases had no gene match. Germline V gene lookup returns CDR1 SGHDT and CDR2 YYEEEE. This CDR3 region has 14 residues. CDR3 loop: CASREAGSKETQYF. In DNA form, the CDR3 reads TGTGCCAGCAGGGAAGCGGGGAGCAAAGAGACCCAGTACTTC.

This clonotype occurred a few times. The chain uses TRBV4-3 and TRBJ1-1, with unresolved D. The CDR3 loop spans 15 amino acids. The V and J ends lost 3 bases and 2 bases respectively, with 13 bases between them. Germline values: CDR1 LGHNA, CDR2 YSLEER. This CDR3 reads CASSQENVANTEAFF. CDR3 DNA: TGCGCCAGCAGCCAGGAGAACGTTGCAAACACTGAAGCTTTCTTT.

This rearrangement joins TRBV5-5 to TRBJ1-6, with 7 positions matching TRBD1. The CDR3 is made up of 14 amino acids. Germline CDR1 and CDR2: SGHKS and YYEKEE (reference sequence). The junction had 5 bases not matched to a gene; V was cut back by 4 bases and J by 7 bases. As DNA, the CDR3 is TGTGCCAGCAGCCCGACAGGGCCGAATTCACCCCTCCACTTT. Translation gives CASSPTGPNSPLHF.

This clonotype was observed many times. This rearrangement joins TRBV4-3 to TRBJ2-1; perhaps TRBD1 as D (5 bases). V was trimmed by 0 bases and J by 9 bases, leaving 15 bases between them. The CDR3 consists of 15 residues. Germline V gives CDR1 LGHNA, CDR2 YSLEER. The CDR3 region is CASSQDRSGTGEQFF. CDR3 nucleotides: TGCGCCAGCAGCCAAGATCGATCCGGAACAGGTGAGCAGTTCTTC.

About this clonotype: An end of the junction does not agree with germline; a read error may underlie this. The V call is TRBV14, the J call TRBJ2-7; D possibly corresponds to TRBD1 (6 bases). This CDR3 region has 13 residues. CDR1 SGHDN and CDR2 FVKESK come from the germline V gene. The CDR3 region is CASSQTGGYERYF. The DNA for the CDR3 is TGTGCCAGCAGCCAGACTGGGGGCTACGAGCGGTACTTC.

The rearrangement links TRBV6-1 to TRBJ2-2, with 8 bases aligning to TRBD2. Germline V gene data show CDR1 as MNHNS and CDR2 as SASEGT. V lost 2 bases, J lost 6 bases, and 11 bases stayed unmatched. The CDR3 loop spans 17 amino acids. The CDR3 sequence is CASSESVAGSISGELFF. The CDR3 region has the DNA TGTGCCAGCAGTGAAAGTGTAGCGGGGTCCATCTCCGGGGAGCTGTTTTTT.

This clonotype was seen repeatedly, ten times or more. The chain couples TRBV9 to TRBJ2-3; D is perhaps TRBD2 (5 bases). Trimming took 2 bases from V and 4 from J, leaving 8 bases between them. The germline V gene has CDR1 SGDLS and CDR2 YYNGEE. The CDR3 extends over 13 amino acids. The CDR3 coding sequence is TGTGCCAGCAGCGTCGAGGGCCCAGATACGCAGTATTTT. Encoded protein: CASSVEGPDTQYF.